These T cell receptor beta chains were read from a single sample in a study of identical twins' blood T cells. TCRdb independently ran MiXCR on the 5' RACE reads; one entry per CDR3 protein. This sample has roughly 380,000 distinct CDR3 sequences; roughly 27% occur once, and the top ten carry approximately 6.6%. Material for sequencing was PBMCs. Receptors were obtained from a woman between 18 and 50 years old in good health. CDR3s include the opening cysteine and the closing phenylalanine or tryptophan. The D gene is left open where the match is weak. Where a row states a size, it is once, few, many or the class of an expanded clone; other rows omit it.

J,V,size,D,CDR3,DNA
TRBJ1-3,TRBV11-3,-,-,CASSPLNSGNTIYF,TGTGCCAGCAGCCCGCTAAACTCTGGAAACACCATATATTTT
TRBJ1-3,TRBV3-1,-,-,CASSQGEGNTIYF,TGTGCCAGCAGCCAAGGCGAGGGAAACACCATATATTTT
TRBJ1-5,TRBV4-3,-,-,CASSQSGQGRNQPQHF,TGCGCCAGCAGCCAGTCTGGGCAGGGAAGAAATCAGCCCCAGCATTTT
TRBJ1-5,TRBV6-6,-,-,CASSKSDQPQHF,TGTGCCAGCAGCAAGAGCGATCAGCCCCAGCATTTT
TRBJ2-7,TRBV10-2,-,TRBD1,CASSEMGIGTDSYEQYF,TGCGCCAGCAGTGAGATGGGCATAGGGACAGACTCCTACGAGCAGTACTTC
TRBJ2-1,TRBV14,-,TRBD2,CASSQDFGLAGVGRFF,TGTGCCAGCAGCCAAGATTTCGGACTAGCGGGAGTCGGGCGGTTCTTC
TRBJ1-3,TRBV2,few,-,CASSEVLGNTIYF,TGTGCCAGCAGTGAAGTGCTTGGAAACACCATATATTTT
TRBJ2-1,TRBV19,-,TRBD2,CASSIGSSGRGEQFF,TGTGCCAGTAGTATTGGTAGTAGCGGGAGAGGTGAGCAGTTCTTC
TRBJ1-1,TRBV20-1,few,-,CSAPKGGSAEAFF,TGCAGTGCTCCCAAGGGGGGGTCGGCTGAAGCTTTCTTT
TRBJ2-3,TRBV20-1,few,TRBD2,CSARDLLAGGPGWTDTQYF,TGCAGTGCTAGAGATCTCCTAGCGGGAGGGCCAGGTTGGACAGATACGCAGTATTTT
TRBJ2-7,TRBV7-2,few,-,CASSLDPTSGDEQYF,TGTGCCAGCAGCTTAGATCCCACCTCTGGGGACGAGCAGTACTTC
TRBJ1-1,TRBV29-1,few,-,CSVRANTEAFF,TGCAGCGTCCGGGCGAACACTGAAGCTTTCTTT
TRBJ2-3,TRBV6-2/TRBV6-3,-,TRBD2,CASRRELAGASDTQYF,TGTGCCAGCAGAAGAGAACTAGCGGGGGCCTCAGATACGCAGTATTTT
TRBJ2-5,TRBV5-8,-,TRBD1,CASSPGTGRETQYF,TGTGCCAGCAGCCCCGGGACAGGGAGAGAGACCCAGTACTTC
TRBJ2-7,TRBV19,few,-,CASSNRVESSYEQYF,TGTGCCAGTAGTAACAGGGTTGAGAGCTCCTACGAGCAGTACTTC
TRBJ2-1,TRBV7-9,-,-,CAGSFPPIYNEQFF,TGTGCCGGCAGCTTTCCTCCCATATACAATGAGCAGTTCTTC
TRBJ2-7,TRBV12-5,few,TRBD1,CASGLVSGGEQYF,TGTGCTAGTGGTTTGGTATCAGGGGGCGAGCAGTACTTC
TRBJ1-1,TRBV5-1,-,TRBD1,CASSLGTGPLMNTEAFF,TGCGCCAGCAGCTTAGGGACAGGACCCTTAATGAACACTGAAGCTTTCTTT
TRBJ2-1,TRBV11-2,many,TRBD2,CASSYSGGSGRASEQFF,TGTGCCAGCAGCTACTCAGGAGGTAGCGGGAGGGCAAGTGAGCAGTTCTTC
TRBJ1-1,TRBV11-2,few,-,CASESWQGVEAFF,TGTGCCAGCGAGTCTTGGCAGGGCGTGGAAGCTTTCTTT
TRBJ1-3,TRBV15,-,-,CATSSGLSGNTIYF,TGTGCCACCAGCTCCGGCCTCTCTGGAAACACCATATATTTT
TRBJ1-1,TRBV6-5,-,-,CASGGTGGRTFF,TGTGCCAGCGGTGGGACGGGTGGAAGGACTTTCTTT
TRBJ1-5,TRBV10-3,-,-,CAISEQVNQLQHF,TGTGCCATCAGTGAACAGGTCAATCAGCTCCAGCATTTT
TRBJ2-5,TRBV19,few,-,CASSRRGIEETQYF,TGTGCCAGTAGTCGGCGGGGCATCGAAGAGACCCAGTACTTC
TRBJ2-5,TRBV7-9,few,-,CASSLIKGLQETQYF,TGTGCCAGCAGCTTAATCAAGGGTCTCCAAGAGACCCAGTACTTC
TRBJ2-1,TRBV7-3,-,TRBD2,CASSSGLAGLGLNEQFF,TGTGCCAGCAGCTCCGGACTAGCGGGCCTAGGGTTGAATGAGCAGTTCTTC
TRBJ2-1,TRBV5-3,-,TRBD2,CARSGPTGRMPYNEQFF,TGTGCCAGAAGCGGGCCTACCGGGAGGATGCCCTACAATGAGCAGTTCTTC
TRBJ2-6,TRBV20-1,few,-,CSARDPGSGANVLTF,TGCAGTGCTAGAGATCCGGGCTCTGGGGCCAACGTCCTGACTTTC
TRBJ2-3,TRBV20-1,-,-,CSVRDVRSDTQYF,TGCAGTGTAAGAGATGTTCGGAGTGACACGCAGTATTTT
TRBJ1-1,TRBV29-1,many,TRBD1,CSVNLQGTEAFF,TGCAGCGTTAATCTACAGGGGACTGAAGCTTTCTTT
TRBJ2-5,TRBV6-5,few,-,CASSGDLQETQYF,TGTGCCAGCAGTGGGGACTTACAAGAGACCCAGTACTTC
TRBJ1-5,TRBV6-1,many,-,CASSRDTNGNQPQHF,TGTGCCAGCAGCCGCGACACCAATGGCAATCAGCCCCAGCATTTT
TRBJ2-7,TRBV10-1,many,TRBD2,CASRLAGAEQYF,TGCGCCAGCAGACTAGCGGGAGCCGAGCAGTACTTC
TRBJ2-1,TRBV20-1,-,TRBD2,CSAGLAGVDEQFF,TGCAGTGCAGGTCTAGCGGGAGTAGATGAGCAGTTCTTC
TRBJ2-7,TRBV2,-,-,CASSNRTPYEQYF,TGTGCCAGCAGTAACAGGACCCCCTACGAGCAGTACTTC
TRBJ2-1,TRBV5-1,few,-,CASSVAPSSNEQFF,TGCGCCAGCAGCGTCGCCCCCTCCTCCAATGAGCAGTTCTTC
TRBJ1-4,TRBV4-3,-,-,CASSQRVAGNEKLFF,TGCGCCAGCAGCCAGAGGGTGGCGGGGAATGAAAAACTGTTTTTT
TRBJ1-5,TRBV9,many,-,CASSATGSHQPQHF,TGTGCCAGCAGCGCCACAGGGTCTCATCAGCCCCAGCATTTT
TRBJ1-3,TRBV9,many,-,CASSVDGRPGNTIYF,TGTGCCAGCAGCGTAGACGGCCGACCGGGAAACACCATATATTTT
TRBJ2-1,TRBV7-9,-,-,CASSDSSGPYNEQFF,TGTGCCAGCAGCGACTCTAGTGGTCCCTACAATGAGCAGTTCTTC
TRBJ1-2,TRBV29-1,-,-,CSATSELFGYGYTF,TGCAGCGCCACGTCGGAGCTGTTTGGATATGGCTACACCTTC
TRBJ1-2,TRBV20-1,-,-,CSARDKTVYGYTF,TGCAGTGCTAGAGATAAGACAGTTTATGGCTACACCTTC
TRBJ2-7,TRBV4-3,-,-,CASSQDESSYEQYF,TGCGCCAGCAGCCAAGACGAGAGCTCCTACGAGCAGTACTTC